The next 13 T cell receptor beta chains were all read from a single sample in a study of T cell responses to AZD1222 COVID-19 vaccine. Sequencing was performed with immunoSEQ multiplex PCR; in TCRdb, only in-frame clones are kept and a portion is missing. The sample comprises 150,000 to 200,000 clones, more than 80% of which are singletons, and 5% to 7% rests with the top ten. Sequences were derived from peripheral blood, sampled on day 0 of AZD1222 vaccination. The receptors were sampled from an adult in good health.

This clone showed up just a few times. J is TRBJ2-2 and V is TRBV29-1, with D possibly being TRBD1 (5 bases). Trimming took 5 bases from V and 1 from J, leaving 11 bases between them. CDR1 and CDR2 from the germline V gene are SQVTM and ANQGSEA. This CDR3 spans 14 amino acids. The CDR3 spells CSVRSDRNTGELFF. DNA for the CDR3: TGCAGCGTTCGTAGTGACAGGAACACCGGGGAGCTGTTTTTT.

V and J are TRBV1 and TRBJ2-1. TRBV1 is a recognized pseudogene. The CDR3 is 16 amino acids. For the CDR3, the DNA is TGCACCAGCAGCCAAACGGGACGAAGCTCCTACAATGAGCAGTTCTTC. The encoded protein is CTSSQTGRSSYNEQFF.

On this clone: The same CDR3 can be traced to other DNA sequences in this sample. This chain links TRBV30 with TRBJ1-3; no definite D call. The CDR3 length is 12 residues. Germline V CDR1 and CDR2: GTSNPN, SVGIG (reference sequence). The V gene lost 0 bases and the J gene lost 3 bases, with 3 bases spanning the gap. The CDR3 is CAWSVVGNTIYF. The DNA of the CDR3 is TGTGCCTGGAGTGTGGTTGGAAACACCATATATTTT.

Here the CDR3 DNA reads TGTGCCAGCAGTTACTCGACGCTGTCGGAAGAGACCCAGTACTTC. This gives the protein CASSYSTLSEETQYF. The chain carries TRBV6-5 and TRBJ2-5, with unresolved D. Germline V gene sequence: CDR1 MNHEY, CDR2 SVGAGI. With 0 bases removed from V and 3 bases from J, the gap between germline ends came to 11 bases. There are 15 residues in the CDR3.

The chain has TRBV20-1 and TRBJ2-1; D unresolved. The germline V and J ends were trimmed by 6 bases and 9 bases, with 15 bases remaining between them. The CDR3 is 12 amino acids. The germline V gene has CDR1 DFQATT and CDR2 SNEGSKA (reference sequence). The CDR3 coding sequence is TGCAGTGCCAGTGGAAGGGTTAGTGAGCAGTTCTTC. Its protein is CSASGRVSEQFF.

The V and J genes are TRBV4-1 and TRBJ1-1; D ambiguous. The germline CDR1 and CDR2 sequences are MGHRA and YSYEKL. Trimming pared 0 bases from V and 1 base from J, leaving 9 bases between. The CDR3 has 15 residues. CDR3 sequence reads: CASSQEASANTEAFF. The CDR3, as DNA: TGCGCCAGCAGCCAAGAGGCCAGTGCGAACACTGAAGCTTTCTTT.

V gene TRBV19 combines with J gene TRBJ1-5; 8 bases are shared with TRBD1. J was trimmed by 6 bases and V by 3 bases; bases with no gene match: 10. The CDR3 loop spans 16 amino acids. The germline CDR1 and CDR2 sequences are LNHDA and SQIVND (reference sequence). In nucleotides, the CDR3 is TGTGCCAGTAGTATCCCGACAGGGGCGGGAGGTCAGCCCCAGCATTTT. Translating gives CASSIPTGAGGQPQHF.

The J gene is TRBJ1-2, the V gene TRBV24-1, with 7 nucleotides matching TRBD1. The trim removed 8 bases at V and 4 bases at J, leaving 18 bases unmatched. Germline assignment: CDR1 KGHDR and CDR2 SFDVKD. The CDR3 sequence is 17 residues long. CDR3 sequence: CATKTSIDRARTYGYTF. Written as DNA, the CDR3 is TGTGCCACCAAGACTTCGATTGACAGGGCGCGGACCTATGGCTACACCTTC.

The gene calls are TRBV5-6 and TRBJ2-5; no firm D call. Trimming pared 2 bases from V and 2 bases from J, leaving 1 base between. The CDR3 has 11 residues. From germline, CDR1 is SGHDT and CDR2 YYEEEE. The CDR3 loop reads CASSLQETQYF. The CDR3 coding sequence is TGTGCCAGCAGCTTACAAGAGACCCAGTACTTC.

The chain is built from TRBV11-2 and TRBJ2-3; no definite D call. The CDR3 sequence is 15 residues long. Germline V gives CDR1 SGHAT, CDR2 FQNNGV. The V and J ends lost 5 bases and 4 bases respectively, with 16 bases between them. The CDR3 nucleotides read TGTGCCAGCAGCCCAACGCGAAAGGCGGCAGATACGCAGTATTTT. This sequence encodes CASSPTRKAADTQYF.

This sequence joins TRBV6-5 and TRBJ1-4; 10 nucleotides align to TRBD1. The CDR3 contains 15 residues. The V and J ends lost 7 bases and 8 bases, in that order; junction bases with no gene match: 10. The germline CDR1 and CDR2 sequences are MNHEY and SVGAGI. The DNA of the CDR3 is TGTGCCAGCACCGTGGGACAGGGGAATCAGGAAAAACTGTTTTTT. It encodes CASTVGQGNQEKLFF.

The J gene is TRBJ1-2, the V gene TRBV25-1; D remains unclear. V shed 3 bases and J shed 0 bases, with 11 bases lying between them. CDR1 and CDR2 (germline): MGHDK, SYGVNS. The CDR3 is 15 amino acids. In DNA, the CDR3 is TGTGCCAGCAGTGATAGGACTTCGGCTAACTATGGCTACACCTTC. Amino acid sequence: CASSDRTSANYGYTF.

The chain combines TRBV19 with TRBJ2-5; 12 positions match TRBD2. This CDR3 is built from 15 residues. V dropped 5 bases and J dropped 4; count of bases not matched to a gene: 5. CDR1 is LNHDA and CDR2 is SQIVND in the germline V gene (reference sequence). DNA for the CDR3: TGTGCCAGTAGTTCCGCGACTAGCGGGAGAGAGACCCAGTACTTC. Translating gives CASSSATSGRETQYF.